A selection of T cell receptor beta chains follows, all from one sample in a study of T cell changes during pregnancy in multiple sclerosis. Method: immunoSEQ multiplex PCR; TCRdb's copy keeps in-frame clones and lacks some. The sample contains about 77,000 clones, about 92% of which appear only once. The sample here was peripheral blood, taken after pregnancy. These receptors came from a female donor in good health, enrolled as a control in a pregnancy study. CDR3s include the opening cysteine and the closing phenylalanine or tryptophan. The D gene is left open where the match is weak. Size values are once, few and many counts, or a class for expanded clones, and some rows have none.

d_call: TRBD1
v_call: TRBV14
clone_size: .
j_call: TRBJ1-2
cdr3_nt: TGTGCCAGCAGCCAGGGACAGAACTATGGCTACACCTTC
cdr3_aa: CASSQGQNYGYTF

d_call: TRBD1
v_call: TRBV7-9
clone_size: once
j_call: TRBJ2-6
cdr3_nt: TGTGCCAGCAGCTTGGGGTTAGCAGGGGGTTCGGGGGCCAACGTCCTGACTTTC
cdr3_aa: CASSLGLAGGSGANVLTF

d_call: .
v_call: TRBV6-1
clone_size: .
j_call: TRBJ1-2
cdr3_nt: TGTGCCAGCAGTATCTCGACAGGCGCTCAGGTCTTC
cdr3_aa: CASSISTGAQVF

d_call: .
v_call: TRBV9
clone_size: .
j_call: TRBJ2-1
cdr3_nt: TGTGCCAGCACAAAGCGCCTGATGCAGTTCTTC
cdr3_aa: CASTKRLMQFF

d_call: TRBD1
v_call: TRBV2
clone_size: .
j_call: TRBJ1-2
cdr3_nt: TGTGCCAGCAGTGTCAGAGGGACAGGGGGAAGGGGCTACACCTTC
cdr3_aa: CASSVRGTGGRGYTF

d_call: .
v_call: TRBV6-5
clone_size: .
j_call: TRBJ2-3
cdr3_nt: TGTGCCAGCACGCAGGGGCGATCCCGCACAGATACGCAGTATTTT
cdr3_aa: CASTQGRSRTDTQYF

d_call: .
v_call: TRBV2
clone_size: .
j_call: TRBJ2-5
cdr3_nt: TGTGCCAGCAGTGATGCGAGAGCCCAAACCCAGTACTTC
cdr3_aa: CASSDARAQTQYF

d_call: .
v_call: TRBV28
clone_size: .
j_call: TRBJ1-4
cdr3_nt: TGTGCCAGCAGTACGGGGGGGGAAAAACTGTTTTTT
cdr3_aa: CASSTGGEKLFF

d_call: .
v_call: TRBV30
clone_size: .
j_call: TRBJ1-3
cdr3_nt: TGTGCCTGGAATCCGACAGGCTCTGGAAACACCATATATTTT
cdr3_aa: CAWNPTGSGNTIYF

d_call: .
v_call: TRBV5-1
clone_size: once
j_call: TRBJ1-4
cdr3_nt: TGCGCCAGCAGCGACGTCTGGAGTGGTGAAAAACTGTTTTTT
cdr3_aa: CASSDVWSGEKLFF

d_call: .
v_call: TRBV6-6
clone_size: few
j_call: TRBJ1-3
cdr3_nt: TGTGCCAGCAGTCCCTACAGGGATAGCTCTGGAAACACCATATATTTT
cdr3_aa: CASSPYRDSSGNTIYF

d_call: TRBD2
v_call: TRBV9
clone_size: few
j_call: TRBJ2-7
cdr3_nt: TGTGCCAGCAGCCCCACGGGTGGGGGGGACTACGAGCAGTACTTC
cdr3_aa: CASSPTGGGDYEQYF

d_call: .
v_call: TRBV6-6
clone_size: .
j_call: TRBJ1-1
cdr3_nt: TGTGCCAGCACCGCAGGGGAACTTAAAGCTTTCTTT
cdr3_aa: CASTAGELKAFF

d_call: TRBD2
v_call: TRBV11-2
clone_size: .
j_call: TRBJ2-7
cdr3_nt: TGTGCCAGCAGCACCGAGGCGAGCGGGGCCTCGGGGGAGCAGTACTTC
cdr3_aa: CASSTEASGASGEQYF

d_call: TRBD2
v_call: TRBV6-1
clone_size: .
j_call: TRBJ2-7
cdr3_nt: TGTGCCAGCAGTGTAACCGGGACTACTTTATCCTACGAGCAGTACTTC
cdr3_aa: CASSVTGTTLSYEQYF

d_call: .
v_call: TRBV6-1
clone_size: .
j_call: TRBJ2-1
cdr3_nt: TGTGCCAGCAGTGAAGGCGTGGAACGGGGGAAGTTCTTC
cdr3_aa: CASSEGVERGKFF

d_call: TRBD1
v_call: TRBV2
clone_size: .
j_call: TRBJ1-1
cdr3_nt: TGTGCCAGCTCGACGGGGGGACAGGGGAACACTGAAGCTTTCTTT
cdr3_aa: CASSTGGQGNTEAFF

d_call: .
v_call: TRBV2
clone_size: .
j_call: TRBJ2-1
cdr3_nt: TGTGCCAGCAGTGAATGGTCAGTCCCCTCCTACAATGAGCAGTTCTTC
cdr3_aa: CASSEWSVPSYNEQFF

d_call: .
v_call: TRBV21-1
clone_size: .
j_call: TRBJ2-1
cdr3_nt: TGTGCCAGCAGCAAGGTTGGGTCGCCAGCCGGGACTAGCGGGGGGGAGTTCAATGAGCAGTTCTTC
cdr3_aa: CASSKVGSPAGTSGGEFNEQFF

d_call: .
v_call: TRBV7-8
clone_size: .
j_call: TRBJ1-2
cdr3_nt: TGTGCCAGCAGCTTAGCGAACCCCACCGGGGGGGGCTACACCTTC
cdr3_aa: CASSLANPTGGGYTF

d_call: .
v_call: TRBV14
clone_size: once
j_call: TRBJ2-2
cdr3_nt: TGTGCCAGCAGCCAAGTGGACACCTACACCGGGGAGCTGTTTTTT
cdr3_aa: CASSQVDTYTGELFF

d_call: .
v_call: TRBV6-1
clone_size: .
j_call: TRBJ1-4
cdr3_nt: TGTGCCAGCAGTGAAGCGAAGAGGATTTCTAATGAAAAACTGTTTTTT
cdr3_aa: CASSEAKRISNEKLFF

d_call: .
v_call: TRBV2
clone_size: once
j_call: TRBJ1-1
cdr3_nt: TGTGCCAGCAGTGAAGCGCTCAGAGGCAGGGTCGGAGGGAGCACTGAAGCTTTCTTT
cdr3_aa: CASSEALRGRVGGSTEAFF

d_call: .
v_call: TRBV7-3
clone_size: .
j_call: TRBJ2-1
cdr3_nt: TGTGCCAGCAGCCCAACGGGGAATGAGCAGTTCTTC
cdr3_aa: CASSPTGNEQFF

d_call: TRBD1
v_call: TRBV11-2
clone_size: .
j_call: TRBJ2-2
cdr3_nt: TGTGCCAGCAGCTTGCAGGGGGATGGCGGGGAGCTGTTTTTT
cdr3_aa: CASSLQGDGGELFF

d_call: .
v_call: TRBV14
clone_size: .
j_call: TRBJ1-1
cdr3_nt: TGTGCCAGCAGCCCCAAGGGGGCTTTCTTT
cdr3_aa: CASSPKGAFF

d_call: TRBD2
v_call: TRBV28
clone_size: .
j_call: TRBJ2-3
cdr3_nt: TGTGCCAGCAGTTTACTAGCGGGAGGGCCGTATACAGATACGCAGTATTTT
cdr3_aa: CASSLLAGGPYTDTQYF

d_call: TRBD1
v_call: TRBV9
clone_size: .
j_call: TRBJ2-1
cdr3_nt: TGTGCCAGCAGCGTAGTTTGGGAAGGACAGGGCCATTACAATGAGCAGTTCTTC
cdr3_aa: CASSVVWEGQGHYNEQFF

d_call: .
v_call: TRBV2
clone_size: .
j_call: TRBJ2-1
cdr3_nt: TGTGCCAGCAAGCCTGGCTACAATGAGCAGTTCTTC
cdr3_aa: CASKPGYNEQFF

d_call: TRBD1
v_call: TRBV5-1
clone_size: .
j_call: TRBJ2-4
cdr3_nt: TGCGCCAGCAGCGCATCACAGGGGCAGAGTAGGGACATTCAGTACTTC
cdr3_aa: CASSASQGQSRDIQYF

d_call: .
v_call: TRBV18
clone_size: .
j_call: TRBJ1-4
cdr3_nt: TGTGCCAGCTCACCAACAGAAGATGAAAAACTGTTTTTT
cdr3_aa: CASSPTEDEKLFF

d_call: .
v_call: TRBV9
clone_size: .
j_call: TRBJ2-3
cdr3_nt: TGTGCCAGCAGCGTAGCTGCGGAAGATACGCAGTATTTT
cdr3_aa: CASSVAAEDTQYF

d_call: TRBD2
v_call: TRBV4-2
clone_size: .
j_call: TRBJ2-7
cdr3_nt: TGTGCCAGCAGCCAAGGAATTAGCGGGGGCTACGAGCAGTACTTC
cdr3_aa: CASSQGISGGYEQYF

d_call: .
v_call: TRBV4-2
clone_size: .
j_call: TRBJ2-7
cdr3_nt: TGTGCCAGCAGCCAAGACGAAATTGGAGGATCCTACGAGCAGTACTTC
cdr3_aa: CASSQDEIGGSYEQYF

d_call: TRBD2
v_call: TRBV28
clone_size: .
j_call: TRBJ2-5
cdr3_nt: TGTGCCAGCCAGTTGCCGCAGGGGGCTAGCGGGAGAAAGTTGTCGGAAGAGACCCAGTACTTC
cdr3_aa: CASQLPQGASGRKLSEETQYF

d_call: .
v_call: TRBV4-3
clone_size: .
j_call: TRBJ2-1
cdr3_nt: TGCGCCAGCAGCCAAGAGGTGTGGAGCGAGCAGTTCTTC
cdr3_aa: CASSQEVWSEQFF

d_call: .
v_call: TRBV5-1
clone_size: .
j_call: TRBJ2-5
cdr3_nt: TGCGCCAGCAGCGGAGAGGTTTACCAAGAGACCCAGTACTTC
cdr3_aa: CASSGEVYQETQYF

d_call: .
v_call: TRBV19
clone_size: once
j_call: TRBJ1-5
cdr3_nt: TGTGCCAGTAGTATGAAGGGCAGGGTAGGATATCAGCCCCAGCATTTT
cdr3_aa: CASSMKGRVGYQPQHF

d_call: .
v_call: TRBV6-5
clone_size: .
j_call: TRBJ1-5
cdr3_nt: TGTGCCAGCAGCGGTATCTATAGCAATCAGCCCCAGCATTTT
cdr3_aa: CASSGIYSNQPQHF

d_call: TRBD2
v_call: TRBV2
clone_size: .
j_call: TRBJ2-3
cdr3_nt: TGTGCCAGCAGTGAAGAGAGACTAGCGACTAGCACAGATACGCAGTATTTT
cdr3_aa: CASSEERLATSTDTQYF

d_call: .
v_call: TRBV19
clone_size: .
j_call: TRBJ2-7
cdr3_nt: TGTGCCAGTAGTATCCTGGCAGGAACCTACGAGCAGTACTTC
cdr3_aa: CASSILAGTYEQYF

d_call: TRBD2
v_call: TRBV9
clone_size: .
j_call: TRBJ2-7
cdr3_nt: TGTGCCAGCAGCCCCCGGGGACTAGCGGGGGGGCAGGTCTCCTACGAGCAGTACTTC
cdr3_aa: CASSPRGLAGGQVSYEQYF

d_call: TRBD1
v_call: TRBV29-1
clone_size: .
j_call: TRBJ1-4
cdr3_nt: TGCAGCGTCGGACGACAGGGCTTTAATGAAAAACTGTTTTTT
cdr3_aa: CSVGRQGFNEKLFF

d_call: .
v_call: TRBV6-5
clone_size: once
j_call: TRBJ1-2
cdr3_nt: TGTGCCAGCAGTTACTCGAAGGGGTCCTATGGCTACACCTTC
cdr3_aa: CASSYSKGSYGYTF

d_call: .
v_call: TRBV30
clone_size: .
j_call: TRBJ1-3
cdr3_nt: TGTGCCTGGAGTCCTACCGGCGGGAACACCATATATTTT
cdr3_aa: CAWSPTGGNTIYF

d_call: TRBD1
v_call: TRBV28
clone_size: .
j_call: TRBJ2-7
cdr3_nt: TGTGCCAGCAGCACTCCGGGACAGGGGGCCTACGAGCAGTACTTC
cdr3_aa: CASSTPGQGAYEQYF

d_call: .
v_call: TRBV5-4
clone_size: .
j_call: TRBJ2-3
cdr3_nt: TGTGCCAGCAGCTCCCGGGTGTCCAGCGGCGCCCTTGCGCAGTATTTT
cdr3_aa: CASSSRVSSGALAQYF

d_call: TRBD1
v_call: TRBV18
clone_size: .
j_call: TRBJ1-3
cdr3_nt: TGTGCCAGCTCACGGTCGACTTCTGACGGCACAGGGGGCGGAAACACCATATATTTT
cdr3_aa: CASSRSTSDGTGGGNTIYF

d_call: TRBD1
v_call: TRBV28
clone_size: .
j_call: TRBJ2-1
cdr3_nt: TGTGCCAGCAGTAGAACAGGGGGCATGGATGAGCAGTTCTTC
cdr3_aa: CASSRTGGMDEQFF

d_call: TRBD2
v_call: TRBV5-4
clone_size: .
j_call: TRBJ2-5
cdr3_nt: TGTGCCAGCAGCGGGGTAGCGGGGGAGAAAGAGACCCAGTACTTC
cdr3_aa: CASSGVAGEKETQYF

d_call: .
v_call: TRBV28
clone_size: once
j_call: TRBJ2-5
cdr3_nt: TGTGCCAGCAGGATGCAGGGTTTTGGGGAGACCCAGTACTTC
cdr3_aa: CASRMQGFGETQYF

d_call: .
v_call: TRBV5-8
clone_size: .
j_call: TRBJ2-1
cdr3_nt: TGTGCCAGCAGCTACCGACGGGGCGGGGACAATGAGCAGTTCTTC
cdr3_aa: CASSYRRGGDNEQFF

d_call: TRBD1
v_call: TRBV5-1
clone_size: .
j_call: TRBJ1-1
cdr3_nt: TGCGCCAGCAGCTTTGGAACAGGGGTTGGGACTGAAGCTTTCTTT
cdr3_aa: CASSFGTGVGTEAFF